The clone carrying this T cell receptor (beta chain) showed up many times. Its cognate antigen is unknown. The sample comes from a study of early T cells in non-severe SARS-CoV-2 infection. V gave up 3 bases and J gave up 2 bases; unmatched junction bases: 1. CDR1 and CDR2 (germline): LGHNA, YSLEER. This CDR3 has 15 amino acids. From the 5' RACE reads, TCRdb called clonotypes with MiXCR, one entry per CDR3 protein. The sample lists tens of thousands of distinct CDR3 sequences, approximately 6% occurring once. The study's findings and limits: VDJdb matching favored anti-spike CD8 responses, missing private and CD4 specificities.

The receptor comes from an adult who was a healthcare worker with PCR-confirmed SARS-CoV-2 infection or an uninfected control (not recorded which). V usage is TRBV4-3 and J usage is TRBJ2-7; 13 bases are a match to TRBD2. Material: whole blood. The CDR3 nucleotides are TGCGCCAGCAGCCATGGGACTAGCGGGGCCTACGAGCAGTACTTC. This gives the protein CASSHGTSGAYEQYF.